This T cell receptor beta chain is from a study of control samples from healthy donors and cancer patients. Profiling relied on immunoSEQ multiplex PCR, and the TCRdb table lists in-frame clones only, not all of them. The sample contains around 180,000 clones, around 90% of which appear only once. Germline CDR1 and CDR2: MNHNY and SVGAGI (reference sequence). This CDR3 has 16 residues. V was cut by 5 bases and J by 6 bases, with 19 bases left in between. The source material was blood. The receptor's source is a woman aged 25 to 45 in good health. The chain joins TRBV6-6 to TRBJ2-2; D is unresolved. This chain's CDR3 is CASSPPLRVRSGELFF. The CDR3 DNA reads as TGTGCCAGCAGTCCCCCGTTAAGGGTTCGGTCCGGGGAGCTGTTTTTT.